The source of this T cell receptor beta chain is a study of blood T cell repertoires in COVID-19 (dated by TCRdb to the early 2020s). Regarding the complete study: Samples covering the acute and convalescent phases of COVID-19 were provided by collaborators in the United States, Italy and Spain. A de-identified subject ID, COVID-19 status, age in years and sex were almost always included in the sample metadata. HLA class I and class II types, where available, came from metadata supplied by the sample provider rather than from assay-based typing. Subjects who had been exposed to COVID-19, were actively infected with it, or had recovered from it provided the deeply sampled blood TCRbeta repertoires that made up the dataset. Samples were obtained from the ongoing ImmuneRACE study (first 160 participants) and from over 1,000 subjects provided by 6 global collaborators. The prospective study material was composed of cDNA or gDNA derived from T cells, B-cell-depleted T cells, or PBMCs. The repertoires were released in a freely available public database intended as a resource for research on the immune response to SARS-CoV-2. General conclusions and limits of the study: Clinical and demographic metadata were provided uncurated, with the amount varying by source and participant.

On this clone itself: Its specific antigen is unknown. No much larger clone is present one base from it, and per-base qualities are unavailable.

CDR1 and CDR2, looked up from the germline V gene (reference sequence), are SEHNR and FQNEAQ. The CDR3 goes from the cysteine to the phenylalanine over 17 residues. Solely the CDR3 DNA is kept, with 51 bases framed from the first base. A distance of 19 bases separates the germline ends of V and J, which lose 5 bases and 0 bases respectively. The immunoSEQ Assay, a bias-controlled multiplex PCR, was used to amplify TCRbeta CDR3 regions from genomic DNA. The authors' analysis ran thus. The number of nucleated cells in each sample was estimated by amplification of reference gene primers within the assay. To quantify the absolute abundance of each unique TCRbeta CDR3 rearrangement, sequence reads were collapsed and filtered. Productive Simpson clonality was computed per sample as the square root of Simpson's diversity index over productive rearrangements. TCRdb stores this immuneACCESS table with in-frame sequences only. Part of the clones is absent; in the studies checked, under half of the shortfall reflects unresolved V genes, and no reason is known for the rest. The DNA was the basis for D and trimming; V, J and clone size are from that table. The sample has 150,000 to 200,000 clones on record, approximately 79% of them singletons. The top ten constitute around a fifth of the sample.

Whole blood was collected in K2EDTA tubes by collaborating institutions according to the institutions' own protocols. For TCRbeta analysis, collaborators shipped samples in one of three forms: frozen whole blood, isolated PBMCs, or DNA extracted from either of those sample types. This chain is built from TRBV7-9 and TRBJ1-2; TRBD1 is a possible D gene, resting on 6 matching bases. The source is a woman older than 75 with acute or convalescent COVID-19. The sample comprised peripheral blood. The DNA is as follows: TGTGCCAGCAGCGCCTCAGGGGCTGTGGGTTCTAACTATGGCTACACCTTC. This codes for CASSASGAVGSNYGYTF.